The 22 T cell receptor beta chains below come from one sample, sequenced in a study of blood T cell repertoires in COVID-19. Generated by immunoSEQ multiplex PCR, the TCRdb table keeps only in-frame clones and is missing some. The table includes 350,000 to 450,000 clones, roughly nine tenths detected once. Sequenced material: PBMCs or T cells enriched from blood (not recorded which). The receptor source for this set is a man aged 30-40 years who had recovered from COVID-19.

The chain has TRBV30 and TRBJ1-5, with unresolved D. This CDR3 has 11 residues. From germline, CDR1 is GTSNPN and CDR2 SVGIG (reference sequence). V was trimmed by 3 bases and J by 7 bases, leaving 7 bases between them. The CDR3 loop reads CAWSTGQPQHF. The DNA for the CDR3 is TGTGCCTGGAGCACCGGGCAGCCCCAGCATTTT.

This clone was seen repeatedly, ten times or more. This chain uses TRBV5-8 with TRBJ2-7, with a tentative D call TRBD2 (5 bases). CDR3 length equals 13 residues. Germline CDR1 SGHTS, CDR2 YDEGEE. V was shortened by 0 bases and J by 4 bases, with 8 bases between the two germline ends. CDR3 region: CASSLVSGYEQYF. The CDR3 nucleotides read TGTGCCAGCAGCTTGGTATCGGGGTACGAGCAGTACTTC. Looking up the rest from reference TRBV5-8 and TRBJ2-7 gives the full variable domain: EAGVTQSPTHLIKTRGQQATLRCSPISGHTSVYWYQQALGLGLQFLLWYDEGEERNRGNFPPRFSGRQFPNYSSELNVNALELEDSALYLCASSLVSGYEQYFGPGTRLTVT.

The V call is TRBV28, the J call TRBJ2-2, with 8 positions matching TRBD1. J gave up 6 bases and V 5 bases, and 11 bases lay outside the gene matches. CDR3 length equals 16 residues. The V gene's germline CDR1 is MDHEN and CDR2 SYDVKM. CDR3 nucleotide sequence: TGTGCCAGCAGTCCCCGGGCAGGGGGCAGGCCCGGGGAGCTGTTTTTT. It specifies CASSPRAGGRPGELFF.

The chain couples TRBV6-5 to TRBJ2-1; no clear D gene. Germline V lookup: CDR1 MNHEY, CDR2 SVGAGI. This CDR3 comprises 13 residues. Trimming took 6 bases from V and 5 from J, leaving 11 bases between them. In nucleotides, the CDR3 is TGTGCCAGCAGCACAGACCGAGACAATGAGCAGTTCTTC. Protein product: CASSTDRDNEQFF.

The V gene is TRBV7-9, the J gene TRBJ2-3; possibly TRBD2 for D (6 bases). CDR1 is SEHNR, CDR2 FQNEAQ, per germline (reference sequence). The V gene lost 9 bases and the J gene lost 3 bases, with 16 bases spanning the gap. This CDR3 spans 14 amino acids. The CDR3 DNA follows: TGTGCCAGTTCACTAGCAGAGACTACAGATACGCAGTATTTT. It specifies CASSLAETTDTQYF.

The chain has TRBV5-8 and TRBJ1-6, with D possibly matching TRBD1 (6 bases). V lost 3 bases to trimming and J lost 19 bases, with 17 bases between them. The germline gives CDR1 SGHTS, CDR2 YDEGEE. This CDR3 has 12 residues. DNA of the CDR3: TGTGCCAGCAGCTCGCTCCAGGGGTCCCCTCACTTT. It specifies CASSSLQGSPHF.

The chain is built from TRBV13 and TRBJ1-2; 7 positions match TRBD1. Looked up from germline, CDR1 is PRHDT and CDR2 is FYEKMQ (reference sequence). V gave up 3 bases and J gave up 8 bases; unmatched junction bases: 18. The CDR3 spans 17 residues. This CDR3 reads CASSFGYSSGDSNGYTF. The CDR3 DNA reads as TGTGCCAGCAGCTTCGGTTACTCATCGGGGGACAGCAACGGCTACACCTTC. Together with reference TRBV13 and TRBJ1-2, the CDR3 gives the full variable domain: AAGVIQSPRHLIKEKRETATLKCYPIPRHDTVYWYQQGPGQDPQFLISFYEKMQSDKGSIPDRFSAQQFSDYHSELNMSSLELGDSALYFCASSFGYSSGDSNGYTFGSGTRLTVV.

In DNA form, the CDR3 reads TGTGCCAGCAGTTTATTGGGGGGGCTGACTTTTTTGGATCAGCCCCAGCATTTT. It codes for CASSLLGGLTFLDQPQHF. The rearrangement uses TRBV28 and TRBJ1-5; D possibly corresponds to TRBD1 (6 bases). Germline V lookup: CDR1 MDHEN, CDR2 SYDVKM. V was shortened by 1 base and J by 5 bases, with 21 bases between the two germline ends. CDR3 length equals 18 residues.

The genes are TRBV27 and TRBJ2-1; TRBD2 matches at 13 bases. The CDR3 runs to 15 residues. CDR1 is MNHEY and CDR2 is SMNVEV in the germline V gene (reference sequence). With V trimmed by 6 bases and J by 6 bases, 5 bases remained unmatched. CDR3 region: CASSPGTSGANEQFF. As DNA, the CDR3 is TGTGCCAGCAGCCCCGGGACTAGCGGGGCCAATGAGCAGTTCTTC.

The V gene is TRBV12-3 or TRBV12-4, the J gene TRBJ2-1; D uncertain. Trimming pared 7 bases from V and 3 bases from J, leaving 4 bases between. The CDR3 has 11 residues. CDR3 coding DNA: TGTGCCAGCACCAACTACAATGAGCAGTTCTTC. It encodes CASTNYNEQFF.

The CDR3 DNA sequence: TGTGCCAGCAGCCCCTCAGGGAGGGGCACAGATACGCAGTATTTT. Translated, it gives CASSPSGRGTDTQYF. This chain joins TRBV9 and TRBJ2-3; 7 nucleotides align to TRBD2. V lost 4 bases to trimming and J lost 1 base; unmatched junction nucleotides: 6. Germline loops: CDR1 SGDLS, CDR2 YYNGEE. The CDR3 spans 15 residues.

The rearrangement uses TRBV19 and TRBJ2-5; D might be TRBD1 (6 bases). Germline assignment: CDR1 LNHDA and CDR2 SQIVND (reference sequence). Trimming removed 5 bases from V and 5 bases from J, with 12 bases in between. The CDR3 has 13 residues. The CDR3 here is CASSAQGVETQYF. In DNA form, the CDR3 reads TGTGCCAGTAGTGCACAGGGAGTTGAGACCCAGTACTTC.

This clone has only a few counts. V usage is TRBV19 and J usage is TRBJ1-1, with D hard to call. The CDR3 sequence is 11 residues long. Germline values: CDR1 LNHDA, CDR2 SQIVND (reference sequence). V lost 5 bases, J lost 5 bases, and 6 bases lay in between. CDR3 protein: CASSYATEAFF. The CDR3 DNA reads TGTGCCAGTAGTTATGCGACTGAAGCTTTCTTT.

The chain couples TRBV13 to TRBJ1-4; 8 bases fit TRBD1. Germline assignment: CDR1 PRHDT and CDR2 FYEKMQ (reference sequence). After removal of 6 bases from V and 8 bases from J, the junction contained 11 bases not matched to a gene. The length of the CDR3 is 15 residues. CDR3 protein: CASSQRGQGKEKLFF. CDR3 DNA sequence: TGTGCCAGCAGTCAACGCGGACAGGGCAAAGAAAAACTGTTTTTT.

The chain uses TRBV19 and TRBJ2-2, with TRBD2 matching 7 bases. Germline lookup yields CDR1 LNHDA and CDR2 SQIVND (reference sequence). The CDR3 has 14 residues. With V trimmed by 11 bases and J by 7 bases, 13 bases remained unmatched. CDR3 DNA: TGTGCCCTAGCGGACCCTTCGAGAGGCGGGGAGCTGTTTTTT. Protein sequence: CALADPSRGGELFF. The full variable domain, completed using reference TRBV19 and TRBJ2-2, is DGGITQSPKYLFRKEGQNVTLSCEQNLNHDAMYWYRQDPGQGLRLIYYSQIVNDFQKGDIAEGYSVSREKKESFPLTVTSAQKNPTAFYLCALADPSRGGELFFGEGSRLTVL.

V is TRBV11-1 and J is TRBJ2-7; TRBD1 agrees at 9 bases. This CDR3 is 15 amino acids long. The V gene's germline CDR1 is SGHAT and CDR2 FQDESV (reference sequence). V lost 0 bases and J lost 4; bases outside the gene matches: 4. The CDR3 loop reads CASSLADRGSYEQYF. CDR3 nucleotide sequence: TGTGCCAGCAGCTTAGCGGACAGGGGATCGTACGAGCAGTACTTC.

CDR3 in DNA: TGTGCCAGCAGGGGAAGGGGGTCCCCCTCCGGGCGCCAGCATTTT. It encodes CASRGRGSPSGRQHF. The chain couples TRBV28 to TRBJ1-5, with a possible D match to TRBD1 (6 bases). Germline V gene lookup returns CDR1 MDHEN and CDR2 SYDVKM. The ends were cut back, 6 bases at V and 12 bases at J, with 24 bases in the middle. This CDR3 is 15 amino acids long.

The V call is TRBV27, the J call TRBJ2-1; weak D call: TRBD2 (6 bases). From germline, CDR1 is MNHEY and CDR2 SMNVEV (reference sequence). Trimming removed 4 bases at V and 9 bases at J, with 10 bases between. The CDR3 contains 12 residues. DNA of the CDR3: TGTGCCAGCAGTTCGACAGCGGGTGAGCAGTTCTTC. This codes for CASSSTAGEQFF.

V and J are TRBV27 and TRBJ1-6; 10 positions agree with TRBD1. Germline CDR1 reads MNHEY; CDR2 reads SMNVEV (reference sequence). This CDR3 is built from 15 residues. With V trimmed by 5 bases and J by 7 bases, 5 bases remained unmatched. The DNA for the CDR3 is TGTGCCAGCAGTCGAGACAGGGGGCGGAATTCACCCCTCCACTTT. Protein sequence: CASSRDRGRNSPLHF.

The gene calls are TRBV19 and TRBJ2-1; 7 bases map to TRBD2. Germline V lookup: CDR1 LNHDA, CDR2 SQIVND (reference sequence). J gave up 2 bases and V 6 bases, and 4 bases lay outside the gene matches. There are 14 residues in the CDR3. CDR3 nucleotides: TGTGCCAGTAGACGACTAGCAGCCTACAATGAGCAGTTCTTC. As protein: CASRRLAAYNEQFF.

The chain is built from TRBV7-3 and TRBJ2-7; 7 bases line up with TRBD2. V shed 1 base and J 4 bases; nucleotides not matched to a gene: 7. This CDR3 comprises 15 residues. Germline V gene data show CDR1 as SGHTA and CDR2 as FQGTGA. DNA of the CDR3: TGTGCCAGCAGCTTAAATGGCGGGAGTGGGTACGAGCAGTACTTC. Translating gives CASSLNGGSGYEQYF.

Comment on this clone: This sample also contains other DNA sequences that code for the same CDR3. The chain uses TRBV5-1 and TRBJ2-3; 10 nucleotides line up with TRBD2. V dropped 0 bases and J dropped 3; count of bases not matched to a gene: 1. Looked up from germline, CDR1 is SGHRS and CDR2 is YFSETQ. The CDR3 sequence is 15 residues long. DNA for the CDR3: TGCGCCAGCAGCTTGGCTAGCGGGGGAACAGATACGCAGTATTTT. Translating gives CASSLASGGTDTQYF.